The 3 T cell receptor beta chains given below trace back to one sample, sequenced in a study of blood T cell repertoires in COVID-19. Generated by immunoSEQ multiplex PCR, the TCRdb table keeps only in-frame clones and is missing some. The sample lists 150,000 to 200,000 clones, around 79% occurring once. The sample was peripheral blood. Every receptor here comes from a woman between 40 and 50 years old with COVID-19, enrolled during active disease.

This clone showed up just once. This chain connects TRBV11-2 to TRBJ2-3; TRBD1 might be the D (6 bases). This CDR3 region has 15 residues. V lost 1 base, J lost 2 bases, and 10 bases lay in between. Per germline, CDR1 SGHAT and CDR2 FQNNGV. The CDR3 DNA sequence: TGTGCCAGCAGCTTAGGGACAGCCCCCACAGATACGCAGTATTTT. This encodes CASSLGTAPTDTQYF.

The V call is TRBV30, the J call TRBJ1-1; possibly TRBD1 for D (5 bases). Trimming pared 8 bases from V and 6 bases from J, leaving 19 bases between. The germline gives CDR1 GTSNPN, CDR2 SVGIG (reference sequence). This CDR3 is built from 13 residues. The CDR3 nucleotides are TGTGCCGCACTGAACCAGGGTCGGGCTGAAGCTTTCTTT. Translation: CAALNQGRAEAFF.

This chain connects TRBV6-5 to TRBJ2-5, with 9 bases lining up with TRBD1. The V gene end was trimmed by 6 bases and the J gene end by 7 bases; junction bases not matched to a gene: 9. The V gene's germline CDR1 is MNHEY and CDR2 SVGAGI. There are 14 residues in the CDR3. The CDR3 nucleotides are TGTGCCAGCAGCCGGGACAGGGCCCTGCCGACCCAGTACTTC. Translated: CASSRDRALPTQYF.